These 25 T cell receptor beta chains share one sample of origin, sequenced in a study of CD8 T cells in ankylosing spondylitis (dated by TCRdb to about 2017). Libraries were made using 5' RACE. The instrument was an Illumina HiSeq 2500. TCRdb handled the public reads itself, with Q25 trimming in fastp and clone calling in MiXCR, and kept productive beta chains. CDR3 protein sequences are deduplicated, and each keeps its most common genes and DNA. Within this sample are about 250,000 distinct CDR3 sequences, with under 30% of them counted one time only. The ten largest clonotypes hold about 0.6% of the sample. Sequenced material: blood, either unsorted or a sorted T cell fraction (not recorded which). These receptors were taken from a male donor with ankylosing spondylitis or in good health (not recorded which).

In this sample, this clonotype turned up many times. This chain's CDR3 is CSARGGGGSAEQFF. The CDR3 DNA reads TGCAGTGCCCGTGGAGGGGGCGGAAGCGCTGAGCAGTTCTTC. The chain links TRBV20-1 to TRBJ2-1; D possibly corresponds to TRBD1 (7 bases). V shed 6 bases and J shed 9 bases, with 21 bases lying between them. The CDR3 sequence is 14 residues long. Germline lookup yields CDR1 DFQATT and CDR2 SNEGSKA (reference sequence).

This clonotype has just a few counts. This CDR3 is CSVLDMGYQETQYF. CDR3 DNA sequence: TGCAGTGTGCTAGATATGGGTTACCAAGAGACCCAGTACTTC. The V call is TRBV20-1, the J call TRBJ2-5; D not resolved. The CDR3 sequence is 14 residues long. V was trimmed by 7 bases and J by 0 bases, leaving 15 bases between them. Looked up from germline, CDR1 is DFQATT and CDR2 is SNEGSKA (reference sequence).

This clonotype was counted at least ten times. This chain links TRBV20-1 with TRBJ2-3, with D maybe TRBD1 (6 bases). Deletions cut 5 bases from V and 6 bases from J, with 18 bases between. CDR1 DFQATT and CDR2 SNEGSKA come from the germline V gene (reference sequence). CDR3 length: 14 amino acids. As DNA, the CDR3 is TGCAGTGCTGGAAAGACCAAGGGGGATGATACGCAGTATTTT. It translates to CSAGKTKGDDTQYF.

The table lists this clonotype with a few counts. CDR3 loop: CSAPQTRSEQFF. In DNA, the CDR3 is TGCAGTGCTCCGCAGACTAGAAGTGAGCAGTTCTTC. The J gene is TRBJ2-1, the V gene TRBV20-1; D is perhaps TRBD2 (6 bases). Trimming removed 5 bases from V and 9 bases from J, with 14 bases in between. The V gene's germline CDR1 is DFQATT and CDR2 SNEGSKA (reference sequence). There are 12 residues in the CDR3.

This clonotype has ten or more counts. The gene calls are TRBV10-2 and TRBJ2-1; D gene ambiguous. Germline V gives CDR1 WSHSY, CDR2 SAAADI. The CDR3 runs 12 residues. V lost 5 bases to trimming and J lost 5 bases, with 7 bases between them. The DNA of the CDR3 is TGCGCCAGCAGTTTACTGAACAATGAGCAGTTCTTC. Translating it yields CASSLLNNEQFF.

This clonotype was counted ten times or more. The rearrangement links TRBV5-1 to TRBJ2-2; D remains ambiguous. Germline CDR1 is SGHRS and CDR2 is YFSETQ. The CDR3 length is 12 residues. V was pared by 0 bases and J by 6 bases, with 3 bases between. The CDR3 sequence is CASSLGAGELFF. The CDR3, as DNA: TGCGCCAGCAGCTTGGGTGCCGGGGAGCTGTTTTTT.

The table lists this clonotype with many counts. The chain carries TRBV12-3 or TRBV12-4 and TRBJ2-3; D is unclear. Trimming shortened V by 1 base and J by 6 bases, and 5 bases separated the two germline ends. The CDR3 is 12 amino acids. In DNA form, the CDR3 reads TGTGCCAGCAGTTTAGTAGCCGATACGCAGTATTTT. Protein: CASSLVADTQYF.

This clonotype was recorded many times. The V and J genes are TRBV20-1 and TRBJ2-7; D is perhaps TRBD1 (6 bases). The V gene lost 7 bases and the J gene lost 2 bases, with 9 bases spanning the gap. Germline assignment: CDR1 DFQATT and CDR2 SNEGSKA (reference sequence). The CDR3 has 11 amino acids. The chain's CDR3 is CSGHRAYEQYF. The CDR3 nucleotides read TGCAGTGGGCACAGGGCCTACGAGCAGTACTTC.

This clonotype was recorded many times. V is TRBV7-9 and J is TRBJ2-6; a possible D gene is TRBD2 (5 bases). Germline V lookup: CDR1 SEHNR, CDR2 FQNEAQ (reference sequence). This CDR3 is built from 17 residues. V was trimmed by 3 bases and J by 2 bases, leaving 14 bases between them. The chain's CDR3 is CASSFSGDRAGANVLTF. In DNA form, the CDR3 reads TGTGCCAGCAGCTTTTCCGGGGATAGGGCTGGGGCCAACGTCCTGACTTTC.

The V and J genes are TRBV25-1 and TRBJ2-3, with D tentatively TRBD2 (7 bases). The V and J ends lost 7 bases and 1 base respectively, with 15 bases between them. Per the germline V gene, CDR1 is MGHDK and CDR2 is SYGVNS. The CDR3 consists of 15 residues. DNA of the CDR3: TGTGCCAGCAAGGGCGGGGGCCAGCGCACAGATACGCAGTATTTT. Translated: CASKGGGQRTDTQYF.

The rearrangement links TRBV4-1 to TRBJ2-7, with D maybe TRBD2 (5 bases). The CDR3 extends over 14 amino acids. The V gene lost 1 base and the J gene lost 2 bases, with 9 bases spanning the gap. Per the germline V gene, CDR1 is MGHRA and CDR2 is YSYEKL. The CDR3 is CASSQVTGTYEQYF. DNA of the CDR3: TGCGCCAGCAGCCAAGTTACGGGGACCTACGAGCAGTACTTC.

V is TRBV25-1 and J is TRBJ2-3; no reliable D call. V lost 1 base and J lost 2, with 7 bases in between. Looked up from germline, CDR1 is MGHDK and CDR2 is SYGVNS. CDR3 length equals 14 residues. CDR3 protein: CASSELTVTDTQYF. The CDR3 coding sequence is TGTGCCAGCAGTGAATTAACAGTCACAGATACGCAGTATTTT.

In DNA, the CDR3 is TGTGCCATCAGTGAGTCGCCTAGCGGTGACACAGATACGCAGTATTTT. Protein product: CAISESPSGDTDTQYF. The chain combines TRBV10-3 with TRBJ2-3; TRBD2 matches 7 bases. Germline assignment: CDR1 ENHRY and CDR2 SYGVKD. V trimming: 0 bases; J trimming: 2 bases; junction bases outside the gene matches: 5. This CDR3 region has 16 residues.

This clonotype was seen a single time. The rearrangement uses TRBV20-1 and TRBJ2-3; possibly TRBD1 for D (7 bases). The V end was cut by 5 bases, the J end by 3 bases, with 12 bases between. Germline CDR1 DFQATT, CDR2 SNEGSKA (reference sequence). This CDR3 spans 13 amino acids. The CDR3 bases are TGCAGTGCTCCGGAGGGGGCAACAGATACGCAGTATTTT. This gives the protein CSAPEGATDTQYF.

The sample holds a few counts of this clonotype. This chain connects TRBV20-1 to TRBJ2-3; no clear D gene. This CDR3 is built from 10 residues. Germline CDR1 reads DFQATT; CDR2 reads SNEGSKA (reference sequence). V lost 3 bases and J 7 bases, leaving 5 bases between the germline ends. The CDR3 nucleotides read TGCAGTGCTAGCTCCCATACGCAGTATTTT. This translates into CSASSHTQYF.

This clonotype was found many times. CDR3 loop: CASRDRGYQPTQYF. The CDR3 DNA is TGTGCCAGCAGGGACAGGGGGTACCAACCGACCCAGTACTTC. The chain recombines TRBV6-1 with TRBJ2-5; 10 nucleotides line up with TRBD1. V shed 6 bases and J 7 bases; nucleotides not matched to a gene: 8. The CDR3 is 14 amino acids. Germline loops: CDR1 MNHNS, CDR2 SASEGT.

The chain combines TRBV2 with TRBJ2-5, with D hard to call. This CDR3 region has 12 residues. The germline V gene encodes CDR1 SNHLY and CDR2 FYNNEI. V was cut by 7 bases and J by 4 bases, with 10 bases left in between. DNA of the CDR3: TGTGCCAGCACCACCCATACAGAGACCCAGTACTTC. This gives the protein CASTTHTETQYF.

This sequence joins TRBV10-3 and TRBJ2-7, with 10 bases that match TRBD1. Germline V gene lookup returns CDR1 ENHRY and CDR2 SYGVKD. This CDR3 has 16 residues. With V trimmed by 6 bases and J by 1 base, 9 bases remained unmatched. The CDR3 nucleotides read TGTGCCATCAGCCGCCGGGGGGACAGGGGTTCCTACGAGCAGTACTTC. Translation: CAISRRGDRGSYEQYF.

This clonotype has a count of ten or more. The chain uses TRBV4-1 and TRBJ2-7, with D possibly being TRBD1 (5 bases). V was clipped by 1 base and J by 9 bases, with 10 bases between them. Germline CDR1 is MGHRA and CDR2 is YSYEKL. The CDR3 totals 12 residues. The CDR3 is CASSQGGRRQYF. The CDR3, as DNA: TGCGCCAGCAGCCAAGGGGGCCGGAGGCAGTACTTC.

This clonotype was observed a single time. V is TRBV5-4 and J is TRBJ1-1; D unresolved. Per the germline V gene, CDR1 is SGHNT and CDR2 is YYREEE (reference sequence). Trimming removed 6 bases at V and 1 base at J, with 19 bases between. CDR3 length: 16 amino acids. CDR3 protein: CASTRRYHTRNTEAFF. The CDR3 bases are TGTGCCAGCACCCGAAGATATCATACCAGGAACACTGAAGCTTTCTTT.

This clonotype was detected only a few times. The CDR3 is CASSASGLAGGETQYF. The CDR3 coding sequence is TGTGCCAGCAGTGCCTCGGGACTAGCGGGAGGGGAGACCCAGTACTTC. This chain connects TRBV12-3 or TRBV12-4 to TRBJ2-5; 16 bases align to TRBD2. This CDR3 contains 16 residues. Losses at the gene ends were 5 bases for V and 5 bases for J; bases not matched to a gene: 5.

This clonotype was observed at least ten times. J is TRBJ2-2 and V is TRBV12-3 or TRBV12-4; the D gene could be TRBD1 or TRBD2 (6 bases each). This CDR3 is built from 15 residues. V was pared by 2 bases and J by 3 bases, with 10 bases between. CDR3 sequence reads: CASSLRGADTGELFF. The CDR3 DNA follows: TGTGCCAGCAGTTTAAGGGGGGCGGACACCGGGGAGCTGTTTTTT.

In this sample, this clonotype turned up a few times. The chain has TRBV12-3 or TRBV12-4 and TRBJ1-5; possibly TRBD1 for D (6 bases). The V gene lost 6 bases and the J gene lost 5 bases, with 11 bases spanning the gap. The CDR3 is 13 residues long. The CDR3 sequence is CASSEQGDQPQHF. CDR3 coding DNA: TGTGCCAGCAGCGAACAGGGCGATCAGCCCCAGCATTTT.

DNA for the CDR3: TGTGCCAGCTCAGGACTAGCGGGAGCCACAGATACGCAGTATTTT. Its protein product is CASSGLAGATDTQYF. The chain employs TRBV18 and TRBJ2-3, with 13 bases identical to TRBD2. CDR3 size: 15 residues. In germline, CDR1 is KGHSH, CDR2 LQKENI. V trimming: 5 bases; J trimming: 2 bases; junction bases outside the gene matches: 1.

The rearrangement uses TRBV6-1 and TRBJ2-4, with D possibly being TRBD2 (7 bases). The V end lost 9 bases, the J end lost 2 bases, and 14 bases lay between the germline ends. There are 14 residues in the CDR3. Germline V gene data show CDR1 as MNHNS and CDR2 as SASEGT. The CDR3 sequence: CARISGGPKNIQYF. For the CDR3, the DNA is TGTGCCAGGATTTCCGGGGGGCCCAAAAACATTCAGTACTTC.